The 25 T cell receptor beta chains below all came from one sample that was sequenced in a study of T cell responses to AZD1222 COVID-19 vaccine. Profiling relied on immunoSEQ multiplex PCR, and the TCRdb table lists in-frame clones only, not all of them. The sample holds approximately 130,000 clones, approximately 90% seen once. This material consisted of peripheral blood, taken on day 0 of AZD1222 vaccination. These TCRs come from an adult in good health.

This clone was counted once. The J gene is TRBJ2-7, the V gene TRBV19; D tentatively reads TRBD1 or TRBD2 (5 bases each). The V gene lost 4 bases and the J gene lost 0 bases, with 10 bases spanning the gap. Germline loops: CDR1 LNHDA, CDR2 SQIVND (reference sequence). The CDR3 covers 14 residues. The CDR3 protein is CASSTRDGSYEQYF. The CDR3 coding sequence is TGTGCCAGTAGTACCCGGGACGGCTCCTACGAGCAGTACTTC.

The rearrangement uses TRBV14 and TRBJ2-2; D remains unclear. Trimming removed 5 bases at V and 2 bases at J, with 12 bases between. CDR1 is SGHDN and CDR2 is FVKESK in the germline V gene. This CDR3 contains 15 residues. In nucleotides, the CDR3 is TGTGCCAGCAGCTTTCATAGGGTCAACACCGGGGAGCTGTTTTTT. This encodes CASSFHRVNTGELFF.

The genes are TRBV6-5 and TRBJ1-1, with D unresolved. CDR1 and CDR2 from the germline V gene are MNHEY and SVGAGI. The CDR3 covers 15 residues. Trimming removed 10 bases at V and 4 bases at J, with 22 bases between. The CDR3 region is CATGKTHDGRTEAFF. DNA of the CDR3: TGTGCCACCGGCAAGACCCACGACGGACGCACTGAAGCTTTCTTT.

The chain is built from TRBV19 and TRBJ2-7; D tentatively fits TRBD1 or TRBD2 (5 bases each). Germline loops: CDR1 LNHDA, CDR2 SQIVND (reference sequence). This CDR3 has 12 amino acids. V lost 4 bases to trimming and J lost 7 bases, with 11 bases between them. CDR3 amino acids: CASSTYGTEQYF. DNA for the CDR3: TGTGCCAGTAGTACTTATGGGACGGAGCAGTACTTC.

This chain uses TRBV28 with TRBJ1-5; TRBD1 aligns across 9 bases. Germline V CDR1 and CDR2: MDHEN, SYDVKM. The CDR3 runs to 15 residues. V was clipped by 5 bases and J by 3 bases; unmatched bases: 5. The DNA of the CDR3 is TGTGCCAGCAGTGTGGGGACAGGGTTCAATCAGCCCCAGCATTTT. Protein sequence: CASSVGTGFNQPQHF.

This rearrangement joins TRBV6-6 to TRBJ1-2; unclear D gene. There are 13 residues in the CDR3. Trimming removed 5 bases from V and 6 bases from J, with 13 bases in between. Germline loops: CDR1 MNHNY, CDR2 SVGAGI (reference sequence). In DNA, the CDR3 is TGTGCCAGCAGTCAACCCGAGGGTCATGGCTACACCTTC. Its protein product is CASSQPEGHGYTF.

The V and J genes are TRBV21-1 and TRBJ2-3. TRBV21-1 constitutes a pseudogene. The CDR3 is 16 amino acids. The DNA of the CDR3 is TGTGCCAGCAGCACCCGGGGCTTTTCCGCCGCAGATACGCAGTATTTT. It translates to CASSTRGFSAADTQYF.

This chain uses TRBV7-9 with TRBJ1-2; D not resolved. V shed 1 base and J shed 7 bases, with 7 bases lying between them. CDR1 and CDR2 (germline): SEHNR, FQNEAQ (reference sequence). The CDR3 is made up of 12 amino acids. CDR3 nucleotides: TGTGCCAGCAGCTTAGTAAATTTTGGCTACACCTTC. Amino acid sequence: CASSLVNFGYTF.

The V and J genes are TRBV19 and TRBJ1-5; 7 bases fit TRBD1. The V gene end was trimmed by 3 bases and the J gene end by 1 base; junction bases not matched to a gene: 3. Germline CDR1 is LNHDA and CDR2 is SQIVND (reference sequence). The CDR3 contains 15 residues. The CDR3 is CASSISGGSNQPQHF. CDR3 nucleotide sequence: TGTGCCAGTAGTATTTCAGGGGGGAGCAATCAGCCCCAGCATTTT.

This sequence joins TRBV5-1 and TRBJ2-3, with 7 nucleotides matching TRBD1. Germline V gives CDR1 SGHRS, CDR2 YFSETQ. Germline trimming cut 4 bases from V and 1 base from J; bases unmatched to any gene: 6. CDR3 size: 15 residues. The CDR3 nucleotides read TGCGCCAGCAGCGAACAGGGGCCGCGCACAGATACGCAGTATTTT. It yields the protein CASSEQGPRTDTQYF.

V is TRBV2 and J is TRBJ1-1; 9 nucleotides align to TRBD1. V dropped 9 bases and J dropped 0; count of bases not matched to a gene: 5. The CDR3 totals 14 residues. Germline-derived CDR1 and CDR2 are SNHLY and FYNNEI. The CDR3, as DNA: TGTGCCAGGGACAGGGGCCCGATGAACACTGAAGCTTTCTTT. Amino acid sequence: CARDRGPMNTEAFF.

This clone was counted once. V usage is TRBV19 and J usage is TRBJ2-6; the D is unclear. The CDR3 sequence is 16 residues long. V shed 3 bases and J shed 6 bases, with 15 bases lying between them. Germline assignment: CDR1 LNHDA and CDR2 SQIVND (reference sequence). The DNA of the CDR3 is TGTGCCAGTAGTATTAAATACCGACCTGAGGCCAACGTCCTGACTTTC. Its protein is CASSIKYRPEANVLTF. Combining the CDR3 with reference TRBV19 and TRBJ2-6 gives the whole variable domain DGGITQSPKYLFRKEGQNVTLSCEQNLNHDAMYWYRQDPGQGLRLIYYSQIVNDFQKGDIAEGYSVSREKKESFPLTVTSAQKNPTAFYLCASSIKYRPEANVLTFGAGSRLTVL.

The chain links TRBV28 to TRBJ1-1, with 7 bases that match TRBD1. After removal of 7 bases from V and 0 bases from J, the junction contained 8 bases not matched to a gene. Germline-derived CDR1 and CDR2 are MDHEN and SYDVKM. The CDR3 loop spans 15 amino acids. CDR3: CASNEAGQVNTEAFF. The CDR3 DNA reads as TGTGCCAGCAACGAAGCCGGACAGGTGAACACTGAAGCTTTCTTT.

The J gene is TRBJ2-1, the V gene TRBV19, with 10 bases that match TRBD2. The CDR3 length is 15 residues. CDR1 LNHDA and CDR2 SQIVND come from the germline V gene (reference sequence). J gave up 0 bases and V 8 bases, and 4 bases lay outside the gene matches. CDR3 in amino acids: CASERGGYSYNEQFF. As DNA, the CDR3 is TGTGCCAGTGAGCGGGGGGGCTACTCCTACAATGAGCAGTTCTTC.

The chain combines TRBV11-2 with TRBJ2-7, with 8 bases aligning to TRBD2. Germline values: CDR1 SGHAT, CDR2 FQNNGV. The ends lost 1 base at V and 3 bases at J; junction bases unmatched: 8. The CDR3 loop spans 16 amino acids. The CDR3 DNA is TGTGCCAGCAGCTTAGCGGGGGGGTCGTTGGTCTACGAGCAGTACTTC. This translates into CASSLAGGSLVYEQYF.

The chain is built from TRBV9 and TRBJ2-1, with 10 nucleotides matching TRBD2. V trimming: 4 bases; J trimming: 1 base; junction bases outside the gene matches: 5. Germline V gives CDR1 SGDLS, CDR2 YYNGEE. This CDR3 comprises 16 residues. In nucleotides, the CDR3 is TGTGCCAGCAGCCCACCTAGCGGGAGTTCCTACAATGAGCAGTTCTTC. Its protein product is CASSPPSGSSYNEQFF.

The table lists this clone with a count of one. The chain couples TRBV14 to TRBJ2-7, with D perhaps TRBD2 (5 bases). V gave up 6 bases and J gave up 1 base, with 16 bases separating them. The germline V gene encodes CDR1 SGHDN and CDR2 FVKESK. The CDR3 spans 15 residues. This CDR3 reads CASRPRVAPSYEQYF. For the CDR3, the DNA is TGTGCCAGCAGACCCCGGGTAGCGCCTTCCTACGAGCAGTACTTC.

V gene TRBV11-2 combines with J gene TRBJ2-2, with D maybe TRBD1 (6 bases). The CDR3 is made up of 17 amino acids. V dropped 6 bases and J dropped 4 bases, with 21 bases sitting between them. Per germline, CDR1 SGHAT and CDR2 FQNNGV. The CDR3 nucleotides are TGTGCCAGCAGACGAGATTCGTTCTTCAGGGGCACCGGGGAGCTGTTTTTT. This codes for CASRRDSFFRGTGELFF.

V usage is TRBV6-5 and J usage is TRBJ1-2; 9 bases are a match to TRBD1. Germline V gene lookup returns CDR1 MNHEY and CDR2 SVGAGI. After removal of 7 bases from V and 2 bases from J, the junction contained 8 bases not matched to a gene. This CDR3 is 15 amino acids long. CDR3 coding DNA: TGTGCCAGCACCGCCAGGACAGGGGAAAACTATGGCTACACCTTC. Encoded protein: CASTARTGENYGYTF.

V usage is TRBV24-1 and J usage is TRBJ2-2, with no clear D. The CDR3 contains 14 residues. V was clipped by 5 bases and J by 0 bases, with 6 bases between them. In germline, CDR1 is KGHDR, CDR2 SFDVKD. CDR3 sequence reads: CATSVDANTGELFF. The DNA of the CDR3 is TGTGCCACCAGTGTGGACGCGAACACCGGGGAGCTGTTTTTT.

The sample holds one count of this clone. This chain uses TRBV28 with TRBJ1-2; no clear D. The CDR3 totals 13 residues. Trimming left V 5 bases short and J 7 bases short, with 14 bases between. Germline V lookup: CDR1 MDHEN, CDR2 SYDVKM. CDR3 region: CASSLNPYRGYTF. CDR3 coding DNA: TGTGCCAGCAGTCTAAACCCCTATCGTGGCTACACCTTC.

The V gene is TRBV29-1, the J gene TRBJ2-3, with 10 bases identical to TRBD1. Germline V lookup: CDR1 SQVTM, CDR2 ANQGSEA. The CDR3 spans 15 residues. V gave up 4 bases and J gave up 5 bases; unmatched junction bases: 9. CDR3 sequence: CSVGRGTGDGDTQYF. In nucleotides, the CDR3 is TGCAGCGTTGGCCGCGGGACAGGGGATGGAGATACGCAGTATTTT.

In DNA, the CDR3 is TGTGCCAGCAAAATACGGACTAGCGGGAGTGGAGAGACCCAGTACTTC. Its translation is CASKIRTSGSGETQYF. This chain uses TRBV2 with TRBJ2-5; TRBD2 aligns across 13 bases. In germline, CDR1 is SNHLY, CDR2 FYNNEI. J lost 4 bases, V lost 7 bases, and 9 bases had no gene match. The CDR3 has 16 amino acids.

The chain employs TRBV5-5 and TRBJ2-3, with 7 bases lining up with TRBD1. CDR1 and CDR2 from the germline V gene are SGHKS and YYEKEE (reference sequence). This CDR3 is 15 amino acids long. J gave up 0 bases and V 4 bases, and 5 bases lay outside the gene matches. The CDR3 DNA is TGTGCCAGCAGCCCGGGGACAGCTAGCACAGATACGCAGTATTTT. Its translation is CASSPGTASTDTQYF.

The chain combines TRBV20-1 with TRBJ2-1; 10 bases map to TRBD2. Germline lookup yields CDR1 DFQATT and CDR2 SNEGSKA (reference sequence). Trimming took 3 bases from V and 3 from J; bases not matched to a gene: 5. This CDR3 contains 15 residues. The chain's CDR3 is CSASMPSGSYNEQFF. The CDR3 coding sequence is TGCAGTGCTAGTATGCCTAGCGGGAGCTACAATGAGCAGTTCTTC.